This is a list of T cell receptor beta chains from one sample in a study of response to subunit inactivated influenza vaccine. TCRdb independently ran MiXCR on the RT-PCR reads; one entry per CDR3 protein. The sample has about half a million distinct CDR3 sequences; 25% are singletons. The source was CD4+ T cells sorted from PBMCs, collected roughly 5 days after vaccination. The origin of the receptors is a man aged 50 to 60 who received an inactivated influenza vaccine. Both conserved end residues are part of each CDR3. D genes are given only for firm matches. The size of a clone is reported for some rows only, either as once, few or many, or as a class for expanded clones.

J: TRBJ2-1; length: 13; V: TRBV20-1; size: few; D: TRBD2; CDR3: CSANGRAVNEQFF; DNA: TGCAGTGCCAACGGGAGGGCCGTCAATGAGCAGTTCTTC
J: TRBJ2-5; length: 13; V: TRBV7-9; size: many; D: NA; CDR3: CASSFRGPETQYF; DNA: TGTGCCAGCAGCTTCAGGGGTCCAGAGACCCAGTACTTC
J: TRBJ2-1; length: 17; V: TRBV7-2; size: NA; D: TRBD2; CDR3: CASSLASGRSGGNEQFF; DNA: TGTGCCAGCAGCTTAGCTAGCGGGAGGTCCGGGGGGAATGAGCAGTTCTTC
J: TRBJ2-7; length: 14; V: TRBV7-2; size: few; D: NA; CDR3: CASSSAYGNYEQYF; DNA: TGTGCCAGCAGCTCCGCTTACGGAAACTACGAGCAGTACTTC
J: TRBJ2-1; length: 14; V: TRBV11-1; size: few; D: TRBD2; CDR3: CASSSSGGAGEQFF; DNA: TGTGCCAGCAGCTCTAGCGGGGGGGCAGGGGAGCAGTTCTTC
J: TRBJ1-1; length: 14; V: TRBV20-1; size: NA; D: TRBD1; CDR3: CSARRDSFVTEAFF; DNA: TGCAGTGCTAGGAGGGACAGCTTTGTCACTGAAGCTTTCTTT
J: TRBJ2-1; length: 15; V: TRBV6-5; size: NA; D: NA; CDR3: CASSYRPSSYNEQFF; DNA: TGTGCCAGCAGTTACCGGCCTAGCAGTTACAATGAGCAGTTCTTC
J: TRBJ2-7; length: 14; V: TRBV18; size: NA; D: TRBD1; CDR3: CASSPGTGLRKQYF; DNA: TGTGCCAGCTCACCCGGGACAGGACTACGGAAGCAGTACTTC
J: TRBJ2-7; length: 14; V: TRBV12-3/TRBV12-4; size: NA; D: NA; CDR3: CASSAGRTAYEQYF; DNA: TGTGCCAGCAGTGCGGGCAGGACAGCCTACGAGCAGTACTTC
J: TRBJ1-1; length: 13; V: TRBV12-3/TRBV12-4; size: few; D: NA; CDR3: CASSLGGLTEAFF; DNA: TGTGCCAGCAGTTTGGGGGGGCTCACTGAAGCTTTCTTT
J: TRBJ1-2; length: 14; V: TRBV12-3/TRBV12-4; size: NA; D: NA; CDR3: CASSTRRWGSGYTF; DNA: TGTGCCAGCAGTACCCGAAGGTGGGGATCCGGCTACACCTTC
J: TRBJ2-3; length: 19; V: TRBV5-1; size: few; D: TRBD2; CDR3: CASSFRTTGTSGSTDTQYF; DNA: TGCGCCAGCAGCTTCCGGACGACCGGGACTAGCGGGAGCACAGATACGCAGTATTTT
J: TRBJ1-6; length: 15; V: TRBV2; size: NA; D: NA; CDR3: CASSDKDLRNSPLHF; DNA: TGTGCCAGCAGTGACAAGGACTTACGGAATTCACCCCTCCACTTT
J: TRBJ1-5; length: 16; V: TRBV19; size: few; D: TRBD1; CDR3: CASSMRPTGIGQPQHF; DNA: TGTGCCAGTAGTATGAGACCGACAGGGATCGGCCAGCCCCAGCATTTT
J: TRBJ1-6; length: 16; V: TRBV10-3; size: NA; D: TRBD1; CDR3: CAISANRGTGNSPLHF; DNA: TGTGCCATCAGTGCTAACAGGGGAACGGGTAATTCACCCCTCCACTTT
J: TRBJ1-5; length: 17; V: TRBV18; size: NA; D: TRBD1; CDR3: CASSPGQGLYSNQPQHF; DNA: TGTGCCAGCTCACCGGGACAGGGATTATATAGCAATCAGCCCCAGCATTTT